One sample yielded the 30 T cell receptor beta chains listed below, sequenced in a study of glioma-infiltrating T cells. TCR alpha and beta CDR3 regions were amplified from RNA using iRepertoire nested multiplex PCR. From the multiplex PCR reads, TCRdb called clonotypes with MiXCR, one entry per CDR3 protein. Of around 190,000 distinct CDR3 sequences in the sample, around 40% were seen once. The sample was glioma tissue, nonneoplastic brain tissue, or PBMCs (not recorded which). These receptors were collected from a human donor with low-grade glioma or glioblastoma, undergoing nonglioma brain surgery, or in good health (not recorded which).

This clonotype was picked up many times. This chain connects TRBV20-1 to TRBJ2-7; 9 positions agree with TRBD2. The trim removed 7 bases at V and 1 base at J, leaving 8 bases unmatched. Germline CDR1 is DFQATT and CDR2 is SNEGSKA (reference sequence). The CDR3 is 14 amino acids. The CDR3 sequence: CSVSRLAGSYEQYF. Here the CDR3 DNA reads TGCAGTGTCTCCCGTCTAGCGGGATCCTACGAGCAGTACTTC.

V is TRBV5-1 and J is TRBJ2-7; 9 bases are a match to TRBD1. CDR3 length: 15 amino acids. V trimming: 4 bases; J trimming: 3 bases; junction bases outside the gene matches: 8. The germline gives CDR1 SGHRS, CDR2 YFSETQ. CDR3 DNA sequence: TGCGCCAGCAGCAGGGAGGGACAGGGCCTCTACGAGCAGTACTTC. This gives the protein CASSREGQGLYEQYF.

On this clonotype itself: This clone may be a read error of a much larger clone one base away. The CDR3 loop is CSGSGTDYGYTF. The DNA for the CDR3 is TGCAGTGGTTCCGGGACAGACTATGGCTACACCTTC. The rearrangement joins TRBV20-1 to TRBJ1-2; TRBD1 aligns across 7 bases. The CDR3 is 12 residues long. Germline CDR1 is DFQATT and CDR2 is SNEGSKA (reference sequence). The ends lost 7 bases at V and 3 bases at J; junction bases unmatched: 5.

The chain uses TRBV7-6 and TRBJ2-3; 9 bases are a match to TRBD1. This CDR3 is built from 16 residues. J gave up 3 bases and V 4 bases, and 8 bases lay outside the gene matches. Germline CDR1 and CDR2: SGHVS and FNYEAQ. CDR3 residues: CASSSRDRAMTDTQYF. CDR3 in DNA: TGTGCCAGCAGCTCCCGGGACAGGGCAATGACAGATACGCAGTATTTT.

The chain has TRBV6-1 and TRBJ1-5; D is undetermined. This CDR3 is built from 14 residues. V was trimmed by 4 bases and J by 2 bases, leaving 9 bases between them. The germline V gene has CDR1 MNHNS and CDR2 SASEGT. The CDR3 DNA sequence: TGTGCCAGCAGTGTGATGCAAGGCAATCAGCCCCAGCATTTT. Translating gives CASSVMQGNQPQHF.

A note on this clonotype: A much larger clonotype is one base distant, so this may be a read error. V gene TRBV20-1 combines with J gene TRBJ2-1, with TRBD2 identical over 9 bases. The CDR3 sequence is 12 residues long. The germline gives CDR1 DFQATT, CDR2 SNEGSKA (reference sequence). The CDR3 DNA reads as TGCAGCCATGAGCGGGGGGATTACGAGCAGTTCTTC. This codes for CSHERGDYEQFF.

Points on this clonotype: A clone one base away is much larger, so this may be a read error. The chain employs TRBV20-1 and TRBJ2-1; D gene ambiguous. Trimming took off 4 bases at V and 3 bases at J, with 13 bases between the two ends. The CDR3 runs to 14 residues. The V gene's germline CDR1 is DFQATT and CDR2 SNEGSKA (reference sequence). In nucleotides, the CDR3 is TGCAGTGCTAAGACGGAGACGGGCTACAATGAGCAGTTCTTC. Its protein is CSAKTETGYNEQFF.

The chain couples TRBV7-2 to TRBJ2-3; the D gene is possibly TRBD1 (6 bases). Per the germline V gene, CDR1 is SGHTA and CDR2 is FQGNSA. The CDR3 extends over 12 amino acids. Trimming cost V 11 bases and J 5 bases, with 14 bases left between them. Here the CDR3 reads CASSGAGDTQYF. Here the CDR3 DNA reads TGTGCCTCCTCAGGGGCTGGAGATACGCAGTATTTT.

This clonotype was picked up a small number of times. The chain uses TRBV2 and TRBJ2-7; 7 bases align to TRBD2. The V gene's germline CDR1 is SNHLY and CDR2 FYNNEI. V lost 9 bases to trimming and J lost 0 bases; unmatched junction nucleotides: 5. The CDR3 has 13 residues. CDR3 protein: CASSAGISYEQYF. The CDR3 bases are TGTGCCAGTTCAGCGGGGATCTCCTACGAGCAGTACTTC.

This chain joins TRBV20-1 and TRBJ2-4, with D perhaps TRBD1 or TRBD2 (7 bases each). The CDR3 covers 16 residues. Trimming cost V 4 bases and J 8 bases, with 24 bases left between them. CDR1 and CDR2 from the germline V gene are DFQATT and SNEGSKA (reference sequence). CDR3 sequence (DNA): TGCAGTGCTATGACATCTCAGGGGGGGCCACAGCACATTCAGTACTTC. Translating it yields CSAMTSQGGPQHIQYF.

In its sample, this clonotype is medium-sized (0.01 to 0.1%). The chain carries TRBV6-1 and TRBJ1-1, with D uncertain. This CDR3 is 11 amino acids long. Germline assignment: CDR1 MNHNS and CDR2 SASEGT. Trimming cost V 6 bases and J 1 base, with 3 bases left between them. Here the CDR3 reads CASRANTEAFF. The CDR3 DNA is TGTGCCAGCAGAGCGAACACTGAAGCTTTCTTT.

V usage is TRBV25-1 and J usage is TRBJ2-5; possibly TRBD1 or TRBD2 for D (5 bases each). Germline assignment: CDR1 MGHDK and CDR2 SYGVNS. The CDR3 contains 15 residues. V dropped 1 base and J dropped 5 bases, with 14 bases sitting between them. The CDR3 DNA is TGTGCCAGCAGTGAATCGGGAATTCCAGGGGAGACCCAGTACTTC. Translated, it gives CASSESGIPGETQYF.

This clonotype was detected ten times or more. The gene calls are TRBV4-2 and TRBJ2-1; D is possibly TRBD2 (5 bases). CDR1 LGHNA and CDR2 YNFKEQ come from the germline V gene. The CDR3 runs to 13 residues. V dropped 2 bases and J dropped 9 bases, with 11 bases sitting between them. The CDR3 protein is CASSQLASSEQFF. CDR3 bases: TGTGCCAGCAGCCAACTCGCTAGCAGTGAGCAGTTCTTC.

The chain is built from TRBV9 and TRBJ1-4; D not resolved. Trimming pared 0 bases from V and 12 bases from J, leaving 12 bases between. The CDR3 extends over 13 amino acids. Germline V lookup: CDR1 SGDLS, CDR2 YYNGEE. The CDR3 protein is CASSVATVGELFF. CDR3 coding DNA: TGTGCCAGCAGCGTAGCGACGGTCGGGGAACTGTTTTTT.

Comment on this clonotype: A much more abundant neighbour one base away suggests this may be a read error. This chain joins TRBV18 and TRBJ2-5; a weak D match, TRBD1 (6 bases). Germline CDR1 is KGHSH and CDR2 is LQKENI. This CDR3 has 14 residues. CDR3 DNA sequence: TGTCCCAGCTCACTCTCCAGGGGTACCGAGACCCAGTACTTC. Translated: CPSSLSRGTETQYF. Combining the CDR3 with reference TRBV18 and TRBJ2-5 gives the whole variable domain NAGVMQNPRHLVRRRGQEARLRCSPMKGHSHVYWYRQLPEEGLKFMVYLQKENIIDESGMPKERFSAEFPKEGPSILRIQQVVRGDSAAYFCPSSLSRGTETQYFGPGTRLLVL.

Remarks on this clonotype: This may come from a read error, since a much larger clone is one base off. This chain connects TRBV25-1 to TRBJ2-6, with D unclear. This CDR3 contains 14 residues. Germline V gene sequence: CDR1 MGHDK, CDR2 SYGVNS. This CDR3 reads CASSEYQDVAVLSF. CDR3 coding DNA: TGTGCCAGCAGTGAATATCAGGACGTGGCGGTCCTGAGTTTC.

This clonotype was picked up many times. The chain is built from TRBV28 and TRBJ1-1; 7 bases line up with TRBD1. The ends lost 6 bases at V and 1 base at J; junction bases unmatched: 8. This CDR3 has 15 amino acids. Germline lookup yields CDR1 MDHEN and CDR2 SYDVKM. CDR3 sequence: CASRPPGQPNTEAFF. In DNA form, the CDR3 reads TGTGCCAGCAGACCGCCGGGACAGCCGAACACTGAAGCTTTCTTT.

There are a few counts of this clonotype. This sequence joins TRBV7-2 and TRBJ2-7; 10 bases are shared with TRBD1. Germline CDR1 is SGHTA and CDR2 is FQGNSA. This CDR3 has 16 residues. After removal of 5 bases from V and 1 base from J, the junction contained 8 bases not matched to a gene. CDR3 sequence reads: CASSLPWDRGSYEQYF. CDR3 bases: TGTGCCAGCAGCCTCCCGTGGGACAGGGGTTCCTACGAGCAGTACTTC.

The CDR3: CARSQDSRSLLGIQYF. CDR3 DNA sequence: TGTGCCAGAAGCCAAGATTCCAGGTCCCTTTTGGGCATTCAGTACTTC. The chain links TRBV7-8 to TRBJ2-4; D uncertain. Trimming pared 9 bases from V and 9 bases from J, leaving 27 bases between. The CDR3 spans 16 residues. CDR1 and CDR2 (germline): SGHVS, FQNEAQ.

This clonotype was detected many times. The chain has TRBV2 and TRBJ2-1, with D tentatively TRBD2 (5 bases). In germline, CDR1 is SNHLY, CDR2 FYNNEI. Trimming cost V 7 bases and J 4 bases, with 20 bases left between them. This CDR3 region has 16 residues. DNA for the CDR3: TGTGCCAGCACGGGAATCGAGGGTTCTGCTTACAATGAGCAGTTCTTC. Amino acids: CASTGIEGSAYNEQFF. Complete variable domain (other parts from reference TRBV2 and TRBJ2-1): EPEVTQTPSHQVTQMGQEVILRCVPISNHLYFYWYRQILGQKVEFLVSFYNNEISEKSEIFDDQFSVERPDGSNFTLKIRSTKLEDSAMYFCASTGIEGSAYNEQFFGPGTRLTVL.

The chain recombines TRBV2 with TRBJ2-3, with a possible D match to TRBD2 (5 bases). The CDR3 spans 13 residues. Trimming took off 2 bases at V and 3 bases at J, with 6 bases between the two ends. Germline V CDR1 and CDR2: SNHLY, FYNNEI. CDR3 in amino acids: CASSERLTDTQYF. In DNA, the CDR3 is TGTGCCAGCAGTGAACGACTAACAGATACGCAGTATTTT.

In this sample, this clonotype turned up many times. This chain uses TRBV6-1 with TRBJ2-5, with D perhaps matching TRBD1 or TRBD2 (5 bases each). Germline CDR1 is MNHNS and CDR2 is SASEGT. CDR3 length equals 15 residues. V dropped 2 bases and J dropped 9 bases, with 19 bases sitting between them. The CDR3 protein is CASSELRGTSAPQYF. The CDR3 region has the DNA TGTGCCAGCAGTGAACTACGAGGGACCTCCGCCCCCCAGTACTTC.

This clonotype was found many times. V gene TRBV2 combines with J gene TRBJ2-5, with D possibly matching TRBD1 (5 bases). Germline V gene data show CDR1 as SNHLY and CDR2 as FYNNEI. V lost 6 bases to trimming and J lost 2 bases, with 13 bases between them. The CDR3 consists of 14 residues. In DNA form, the CDR3 reads TGTGCCAGCAGCCAGCGACAGAGACAAGAGACCCAGTACTTC. Protein product: CASSQRQRQETQYF. The full variable domain, its missing parts supplied by reference TRBV2 and TRBJ2-5, is EPEVTQTPSHQVTQMGQEVILRCVPISNHLYFYWYRQILGQKVEFLVSFYNNEISEKSEIFDDQFSVERPDGSNFTLKIRSTKLEDSAMYFCASSQRQRQETQYFGPGTRLLVL.

This clonotype appeared a few times. CDR3 in DNA: TGTGCCAGCAGTCGCCCGCAGGGGGCGAATGAGCAGTTCTTC. This translates into CASSRPQGANEQFF. The chain couples TRBV12-3 or TRBV12-4 to TRBJ2-1; 8 bases match TRBD1. V lost 5 bases to trimming and J lost 7 bases; unmatched junction nucleotides: 7. The CDR3 runs to 14 residues.

Of note for this clonotype: Sequence at one end of the junction differs from germline and may be a read error. The chain recombines TRBV20-1 with TRBJ1-1; perhaps TRBD1 as D (5 bases). CDR1 and CDR2 (germline): DFQATT, SNEGSKA (reference sequence). The CDR3 has 12 residues. In nucleotides, the CDR3 is TGCAGTGCTAGAATGGGGGGAGGGGAAGATTTCTTT. Amino acid sequence: CSARMGGGEDFF.

This chain uses TRBV28 with TRBJ1-2; D gene ambiguous. The CDR3 spans 14 residues. Deletions cut 3 bases from V and 7 bases from J, with 15 bases between. Per germline, CDR1 MDHEN and CDR2 SYDVKM. CDR3 bases: TGTGCCAGCAGTTTGGGCGACACCAGGACTGGCTACACCTTC. Residues: CASSLGDTRTGYTF.

This clonotype was detected once. A much larger clone sits a single nucleotide away, making a read error possible. The chain uses TRBV24-1 and TRBJ1-3; TRBD1 might be the D (5 bases). The CDR3 loop spans 15 amino acids. Germline values: CDR1 KGHDR, CDR2 SFDVKD. CDR3 amino acids: CVTSDSQGSGNTIYF. CDR3 DNA: TGTGTCACCAGTGATTCGCAGGGCTCTGGAAACACCATATATTTT.

Of note for this clonotype: A much larger clone lies one base from this, so it may be a read error. The chain joins TRBV20-1 to TRBJ2-7; TRBD2 matches at 14 bases. The CDR3 runs to 15 residues. The germline V gene has CDR1 DFQATT and CDR2 SNEGSKA (reference sequence). The CDR3 is CSARGGLAGVYEKYF. The CDR3 nucleotides read TGCAGTGCTAGAGGGGGACTAGCGGGGGTTTACGAGAAGTACTTC.

As regards this clonotype: This clone may be a read error of a much larger clone one base away. This chain connects TRBV20-1 to TRBJ1-2, with D unclear. V lost 3 bases to trimming and J lost 5 bases, with 7 bases between them. The CDR3 loop spans 11 amino acids. From germline, CDR1 is DFQATT and CDR2 SNEGSKA (reference sequence). The CDR3 coding sequence is TGCAGTGCTAGGAGTGGGTATGGCTACACCTTC. This sequence encodes CSARSGYGYTF.

This clonotype was seen many times. The chain employs TRBV20-1 and TRBJ2-3; D call uncertain. Germline loops: CDR1 DFQATT, CDR2 SNEGSKA (reference sequence). V was trimmed by 0 bases and J by 5 bases, leaving 15 bases between them. The length of the CDR3 is 15 residues. As DNA, the CDR3 is TGCAGTGCTAGAGATTTCGGCCTAGAGGTAGATACGCAGTATTTT. Translated: CSARDFGLEVDTQYF.